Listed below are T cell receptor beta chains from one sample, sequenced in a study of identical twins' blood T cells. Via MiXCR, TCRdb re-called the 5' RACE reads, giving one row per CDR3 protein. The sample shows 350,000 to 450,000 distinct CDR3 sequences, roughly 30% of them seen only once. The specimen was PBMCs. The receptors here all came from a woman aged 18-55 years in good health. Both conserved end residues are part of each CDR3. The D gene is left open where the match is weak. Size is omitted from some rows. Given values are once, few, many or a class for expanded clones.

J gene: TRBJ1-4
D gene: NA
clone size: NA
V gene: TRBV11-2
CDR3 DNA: TGTGCCAGCAGCTATTTACCGCGGTTTAATGAAAAACTGTTTTTT
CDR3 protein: CASSYLPRFNEKLFF

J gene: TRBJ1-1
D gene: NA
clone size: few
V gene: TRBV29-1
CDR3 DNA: TGCAGCGTTGGAGTACTCACAAAGGGAGCTGAAGCTTTCTTT
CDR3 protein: CSVGVLTKGAEAFF

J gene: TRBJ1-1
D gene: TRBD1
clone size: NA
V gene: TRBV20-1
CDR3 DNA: TGCAGTGCTAGATCCCTTGGACAGGGGGAGGAAGCTTTCTTT
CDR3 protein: CSARSLGQGEEAFF

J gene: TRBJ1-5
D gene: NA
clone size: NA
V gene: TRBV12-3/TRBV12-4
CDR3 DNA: TGTGCCAGCAGCCTGTCCGGTGTGGCGCATCAGCCCCAGCATTTT
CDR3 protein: CASSLSGVAHQPQHF

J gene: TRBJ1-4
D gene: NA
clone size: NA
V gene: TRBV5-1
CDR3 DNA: TGCGCCAGCAGCCGCCTTGGTGCAACTAGTGAAAAACTGTTTTTT
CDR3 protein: CASSRLGATSEKLFF

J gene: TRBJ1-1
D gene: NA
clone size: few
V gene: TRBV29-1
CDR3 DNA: TGCAGCGTTAACGTGAACACTGAAGCTTTCTTT
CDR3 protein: CSVNVNTEAFF

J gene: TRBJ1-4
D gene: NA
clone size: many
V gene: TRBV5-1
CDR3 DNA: TGCGCCAGCAGCAAATATATAAACCGGGACCTACTTAATGAAAAACTGTTTTTT
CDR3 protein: CASSKYINRDLLNEKLFF

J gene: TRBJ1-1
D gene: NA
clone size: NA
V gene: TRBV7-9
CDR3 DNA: TGTGCCAGCAGTTCATTGCGTGGAGGAGGCAAAAACACTGAAGCTTTCTTT
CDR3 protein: CASSSLRGGGKNTEAFF

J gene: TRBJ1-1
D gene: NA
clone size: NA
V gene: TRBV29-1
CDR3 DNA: TGCAGCGTTGAACAGGACACCCCGGGGGGAGCTTTCTTT
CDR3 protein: CSVEQDTPGGAFF

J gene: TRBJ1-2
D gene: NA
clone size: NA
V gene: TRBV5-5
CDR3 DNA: TGTGCCAGCAGCACGCGAGCCCTGGACGGTGTTCGCGATGGCTACACCTTC
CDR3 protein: CASSTRALDGVRDGYTF

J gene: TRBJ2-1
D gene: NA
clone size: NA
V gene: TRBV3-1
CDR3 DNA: TGTGCCAGCAGCCAAGTGTCTAGTATGCGTGGTGAGCAGTTCTTC
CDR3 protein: CASSQVSSMRGEQFF

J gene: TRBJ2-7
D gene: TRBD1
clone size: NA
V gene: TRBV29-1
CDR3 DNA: TGCAGCGTTGGGGACAGACAGTTATACGAGCAGTACTTC
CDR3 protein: CSVGDRQLYEQYF

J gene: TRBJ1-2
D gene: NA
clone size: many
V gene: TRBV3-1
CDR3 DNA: TGTGCCAGCAGCCAAGAAGGTGGCTACACCTTC
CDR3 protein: CASSQEGGYTF

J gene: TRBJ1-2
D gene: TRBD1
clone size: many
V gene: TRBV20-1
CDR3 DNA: TGCAGTGCTTTGGGACAGGGAGGAAACTATGGCTACACCTTC
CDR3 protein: CSALGQGGNYGYTF

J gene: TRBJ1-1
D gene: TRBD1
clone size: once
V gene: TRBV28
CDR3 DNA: TGTGCCAGCAGTTTCGGTCTGCAGGGGGTAACTGAAGCTTTCTTT
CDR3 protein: CASSFGLQGVTEAFF

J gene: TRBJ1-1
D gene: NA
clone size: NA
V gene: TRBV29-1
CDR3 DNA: TGCAGCGTTGAGGGACCTATACGGGCCACTGAAGCTTTCTTT
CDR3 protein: CSVEGPIRATEAFF

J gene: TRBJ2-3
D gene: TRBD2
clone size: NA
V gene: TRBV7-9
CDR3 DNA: TGTGCCAGCAGCGTCGGGACTAGTTCAGATACGCAGTATTTT
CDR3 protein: CASSVGTSSDTQYF

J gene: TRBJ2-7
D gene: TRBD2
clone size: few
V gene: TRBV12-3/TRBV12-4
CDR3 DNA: TGTGCCAGCAGAGCCGGGACTAGCGCCAACGAGCAGTACTTC
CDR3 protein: CASRAGTSANEQYF

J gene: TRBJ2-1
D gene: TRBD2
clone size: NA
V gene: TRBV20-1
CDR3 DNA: TGCAGTGCCCGACTAGCGGGAGGACTTAGTGAGCAGTTCTTC
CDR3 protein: CSARLAGGLSEQFF

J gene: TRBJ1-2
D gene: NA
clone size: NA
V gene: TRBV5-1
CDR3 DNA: TGCGCCAGCAGCGCGATGACGGTGGACTATGGCTACACCTTC
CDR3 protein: CASSAMTVDYGYTF

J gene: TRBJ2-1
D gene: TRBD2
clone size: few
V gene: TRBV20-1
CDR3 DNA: TGCAGTGCTAGGGGTCTAGCGGGAGGGCCCCTCTACAATGAGCAGTTCTTC
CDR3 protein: CSARGLAGGPLYNEQFF

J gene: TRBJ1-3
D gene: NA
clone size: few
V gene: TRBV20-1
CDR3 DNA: TGCAGTGCCATACCCCGGGGTCAAGGAAACACCATATATTTT
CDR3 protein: CSAIPRGQGNTIYF

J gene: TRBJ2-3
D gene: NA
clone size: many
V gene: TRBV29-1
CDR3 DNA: TGCAGCGTTGAAATGACCAACCCACGCCAGGATACGCAGTATTTT
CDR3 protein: CSVEMTNPRQDTQYF

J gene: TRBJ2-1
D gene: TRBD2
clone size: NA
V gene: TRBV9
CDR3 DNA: TGTGCCAGCGGGCTAGCGGGGGACAATGAGCAGTTCTTC
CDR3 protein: CASGLAGDNEQFF